The 26 T cell receptor beta chains listed next were all sequenced from one sample in a study of beta chain features in type 1 diabetes. Points from the study as a whole: For Type 1 diabetes patients, all four CD4+ subsets carried TCRB CDR3s that were moderately but significantly shorter.

The antigens for these receptors are not known. Isolated RNA was reverse transcribed in full, so expressed TCRB transcripts were sequenced. This table comes from immunoSEQ multiplex PCR, and its TCRdb copy is limited to in-frame clones, with some not included. The sample lists about 120,000 clones; 15% to 20% were seen once. What was sequenced was central memory CD4+ T cells from blood. These receptors all stem from a man in his late teens or twenties with type 1 diabetes.

This clone was observed a few times. This chain joins TRBV27 and TRBJ1-2; D ambiguous. Germline CDR1 reads MNHEY; CDR2 reads SMNVEV (reference sequence). V dropped 2 bases and J dropped 5 bases, with 9 bases sitting between them. The CDR3 has 13 residues. The CDR3 spells CASSLQPTYGYTF. The CDR3, as DNA: TGTGCCAGCAGTTTACAGCCTACTTATGGCTACACCTTC.

DNA of the CDR3: TGTGCCAGCTGGGACAGGATTAACTATGGCTACACCTTC. It codes for CASWDRINYGYTF. The chain employs TRBV6-1 and TRBJ1-2, with 8 bases aligning to TRBD1. Germline CDR1 MNHNS, CDR2 SASEGT. The trim removed 8 bases at V and 1 base at J, leaving 3 bases unmatched. The CDR3 contains 13 residues.

With respect to this clone: Other DNA sequences within the sample encode an identical CDR3. The V gene is TRBV18, the J gene TRBJ1-1, with D possibly being TRBD1 (5 bases). This CDR3 spans 13 amino acids. V was cut by 3 bases and J by 1 base, with 6 bases left in between. Germline CDR1 reads KGHSH; CDR2 reads LQKENI. CDR3 loop: CASSPGQNTEAFF. The CDR3 DNA reads TGTGCCAGCTCACCGGGGCAGAACACTGAAGCTTTCTTT.

This clone was picked up a small number of times. The chain links TRBV30 to TRBJ2-3, with TRBD2 matching 12 bases. This CDR3 contains 14 residues. Germline CDR1 and CDR2: GTSNPN and SVGIG (reference sequence). The V and J ends lost 8 bases and 6 bases, in that order; junction bases with no gene match: 9. CDR3 loop: CARGLAGIFDTQYF. The CDR3, as DNA: TGTGCCCGAGGACTAGCGGGGATTTTCGATACGCAGTATTTT.

The rearrangement links TRBV4-3 to TRBJ2-3; D possibly uses TRBD1 or TRBD2 (5 bases each). V gave up 5 bases and J gave up 2 bases, with 14 bases separating them. Per the germline V gene, CDR1 is LGHNA and CDR2 is YSLEER. This CDR3 region has 15 residues. CDR3 sequence (DNA): TGCGCCAGCAGCAACCGGGGCGCGGACACAGATACGCAGTATTTT. Protein sequence: CASSNRGADTDTQYF.

This clone was found a few times. The CDR3 is CASSYDRDRLEAFF. In DNA form, the CDR3 reads TGTGCCAGCAGTTACGACAGGGACCGGCTTGAAGCTTTCTTT. The J gene is TRBJ1-1, the V gene TRBV27, with 7 bases fitting TRBD1. Germline V gene sequence: CDR1 MNHEY, CDR2 SMNVEV (reference sequence). The CDR3 is 14 residues long. With 4 bases clipped from V and 7 bases from J, the junction kept 9 bases outside the gene matches.

Concerning this clone itself: Other nucleotide sequences in the sample specify the same CDR3. This rearrangement joins TRBV5-1 to TRBJ2-6; tentative D call: TRBD1 (5 bases). The CDR3 is made up of 16 amino acids. The germline V gene encodes CDR1 SGHRS and CDR2 YFSETQ. The ends were cut back, 0 bases at V and 4 bases at J, with 11 bases in the middle. CDR3: CASSLARGAGANVLTF. Here the CDR3 DNA reads TGCGCCAGCAGCTTGGCCCGTGGGGCGGGGGCCAACGTCCTGACTTTC.

The chain has TRBV29-1 and TRBJ1-2; 9 bases are a match to TRBD1. V shed 4 bases and J 5 bases; nucleotides not matched to a gene: 2. The CDR3 runs 12 residues. The germline gives CDR1 SQVTM, CDR2 ANQGSEA. For the CDR3, the DNA is TGCAGCGTTGGGGACAGGGTATATGGCTACACCTTC. Its translation is CSVGDRVYGYTF.

The chain recombines TRBV29-1 with TRBJ1-1; possibly TRBD1 for D (5 bases). The CDR3 consists of 15 residues. The germline V gene encodes CDR1 SQVTM and CDR2 ANQGSEA. Between the trimmed V and J ends, which lost 4 bases and 6 bases, there was a span of 21 bases. CDR3 coding DNA: TGCAGCGTTGGGGCCGGTTGGGGGATGGAGTCTGAAGCTTTCTTT. Its protein product is CSVGAGWGMESEAFF.

This clone turned up a few times. The rearrangement joins TRBV10-3 to TRBJ2-3, with a tentative D call TRBD2 (7 bases). The CDR3 spans 16 residues. CDR1 ENHRY and CDR2 SYGVKD come from the germline V gene. The V end was cut by 5 bases, the J end by 6 bases, with 21 bases between. CDR3 sequence reads: CAISFSRGGSGDTQYF. The CDR3 DNA reads TGTGCCATCAGTTTTAGTCGCGGGGGCTCTGGGGATACGCAGTATTTT.

This clone was counted a few times. V is TRBV4-3 and J is TRBJ2-1; 12 nucleotides align to TRBD2. The CDR3 has 15 residues. V trimming: 2 bases; J trimming: 6 bases; junction bases outside the gene matches: 2. In germline, CDR1 is LGHNA, CDR2 YSLEER. The CDR3 region has the DNA TGCGCCAGCAGCCAACCTAGCGGGGGGGTCAATGAGCAGTTCTTC. The encoded protein is CASSQPSGGVNEQFF.

In this sample, this clone turned up a few times. This chain joins TRBV30 and TRBJ2-1; 15 positions agree with TRBD2. The CDR3 extends over 15 amino acids. V trimming: 3 bases; J trimming: 8 bases; junction bases outside the gene matches: 5. Germline V CDR1 and CDR2: GTSNPN, SVGIG (reference sequence). CDR3 amino acids: CAWSGLAGGHDEQFF. As DNA, the CDR3 is TGTGCCTGGAGCGGACTAGCGGGAGGGCACGATGAGCAGTTCTTC.

This chain joins TRBV7-9 and TRBJ2-5; D tentatively reads TRBD1 or TRBD2 (6 bases each). Trimming pared 5 bases from V and 4 bases from J, leaving 11 bases between. Per germline, CDR1 SEHNR and CDR2 FQNEAQ (reference sequence). CDR3 length equals 13 residues. The CDR3 loop reads CASSRRDTETQYF. CDR3 in DNA: TGTGCCAGCAGCCGGCGGGACACAGAGACCCAGTACTTC.

Only a few counts were recorded for this clone. The genes are TRBV28 and TRBJ2-7; D may be TRBD1 or TRBD2 (5 bases each). V lost 4 bases, J lost 2 bases, and 9 bases lay in between. Looked up from germline, CDR1 is MDHEN and CDR2 is SYDVKM. The CDR3 contains 13 residues. In DNA, the CDR3 is TGTGCCAGCAGTTCCCGGGGACCCTACGAGCAGTACTTC. As protein: CASSSRGPYEQYF.

This rearrangement joins TRBV25-1 to TRBJ2-7; 9 nucleotides align to TRBD1. The CDR3 sequence is 18 residues long. Trimming at V came to 3 bases and at J to 5 bases, leaving 17 bases not matched to a gene. The germline gives CDR1 MGHDK, CDR2 SYGVNS. The CDR3 coding sequence is TGTGCCAGCAGTGATTCCCCGGACAGGGGTTTTAATTGGGACGAGCAGTACTTC. This sequence encodes CASSDSPDRGFNWDEQYF.

This clone appeared a few times. This chain joins TRBV7-6 and TRBJ2-3; TRBD2 agrees at 7 bases. This CDR3 is 16 amino acids long. V dropped 5 bases and J dropped 1; count of bases not matched to a gene: 9. CDR1 SGHVS and CDR2 FNYEAQ come from the germline V gene. In nucleotides, the CDR3 is TGTGCCAGCAGCACGGCGGGGGTTGGCGGCACAGATACGCAGTATTTT. Translation: CASSTAGVGGTDTQYF.

The CDR3 region is CAWSLPGDREGYTF. CDR3 DNA: TGTGCCTGGAGTCTGCCGGGGGACAGGGAAGGCTACACCTTC. V gene TRBV30 combines with J gene TRBJ1-2, with 9 positions matching TRBD1. J lost 8 bases, V lost 2 bases, and 9 bases had no gene match. The CDR3 is made up of 14 amino acids. Germline values: CDR1 GTSNPN, CDR2 SVGIG (reference sequence).

The V gene is TRBV29-1, the J gene TRBJ2-2, with TRBD2 matching 9 bases. There are 14 residues in the CDR3. The germline CDR1 and CDR2 sequences are SQVTM and ANQGSEA. Trimming at V came to 5 bases and at J to 4 bases, leaving 5 bases not matched to a gene. The CDR3 here is CSVLAGYGTGELFF. The CDR3 DNA sequence: TGCAGCGTTCTAGCGGGATACGGCACCGGGGAGCTGTTTTTT.

The chain has TRBV7-2 and TRBJ2-7, with TRBD2 identical over 9 bases. This CDR3 region has 15 residues. Trimming cost V 5 bases and J 6 bases; bases outside gene matches: 11. Per the germline V gene, CDR1 is SGHTA and CDR2 is FQGNSA. CDR3 sequence: CASSPRGGGAGEQYF. For the CDR3, the DNA is TGTGCCAGCAGCCCCAGAGGCGGGGGGGCAGGCGAGCAGTACTTC.

This clone was seen a handful of times. This sequence joins TRBV6-5 and TRBJ2-1; no clear D gene. Germline assignment: CDR1 MNHEY and CDR2 SVGAGI. The CDR3 runs 13 residues. V was pared by 2 bases and J by 5 bases, with 7 bases between. In nucleotides, the CDR3 is TGTGCCAGCAGTTACGGGCCGAACAATGAGCAGTTCTTC. Its protein product is CASSYGPNNEQFF.

This clone was picked up a small number of times. The genes are TRBV7-9 and TRBJ1-1; perhaps TRBD1 as D (5 bases). V lost 5 bases to trimming and J lost 4 bases, with 14 bases between them. In germline, CDR1 is SEHNR, CDR2 FQNEAQ (reference sequence). The CDR3 has 14 amino acids. CDR3 bases: TGTGCCAGCAGCCGTCAGGGTACGGGCACTGAAGCTTTCTTT. This sequence encodes CASSRQGTGTEAFF.

This clone occurred a few times. The chain couples TRBV9 to TRBJ1-2; no reliable D call. Germline V gene sequence: CDR1 SGDLS, CDR2 YYNGEE. CDR3 length equals 14 residues. V shed 0 bases and J shed 4 bases, with 10 bases lying between them. CDR3 sequence reads: CASSVAWGSYGYTF. CDR3 nucleotide sequence: TGTGCCAGCAGCGTAGCCTGGGGAAGCTATGGCTACACCTTC.

This clone was seen only a few times. The chain couples TRBV7-2 to TRBJ1-4; D is perhaps TRBD1 (5 bases). Germline-derived CDR1 and CDR2 are SGHTA and FQGNSA. Between the trimmed V and J ends, which lost 3 bases and 2 bases, there was a span of 16 bases. CDR3 size: 17 residues. The CDR3 loop is CASSFSGGSQTNEKLFF. The CDR3 DNA is TGTGCCAGCAGCTTTAGTGGGGGTAGTCAGACTAATGAAAAACTGTTTTTT.

In this sample, this clone turned up a few times. V is TRBV7-6 and J is TRBJ2-3; D is unclear. CDR1 is SGHVS, CDR2 FNYEAQ, per germline. The CDR3 contains 12 residues. V was shortened by 5 bases and J by 2 bases, with 5 bases between the two germline ends. The CDR3 region has the DNA TGTGCCAGCAGCCCTCCCACAGATACGCAGTATTTT. Its translation: CASSPPTDTQYF.

The chain employs TRBV15 and TRBJ2-5; 10 positions agree with TRBD1. Germline CDR1 and CDR2: LNHNV and YYDKDF (reference sequence). V lost 1 base and J lost 4; bases outside the gene matches: 6. The CDR3 runs to 16 residues. The CDR3 sequence: CATSRASGTGVETQYF. The CDR3 DNA reads TGTGCCACCAGCAGAGCTTCCGGGACAGGGGTAGAGACCCAGTACTTC. The whole variable domain, remainder taken from reference TRBV15 and TRBJ2-5, is DAMVIQNPRYQVTQFGKPVTLSCSQTLNHNVMYWYQQKSSQAPKLLFHYYDKDFNNEADTPDNFQSRRPNTSFCFLDIRSPGLGDTAMYLCATSRASGTGVETQYFGPGTRLLVL.

The chain is built from TRBV29-1 and TRBJ1-1; 8 bases align to TRBD1. The junction had 5 bases not matched to a gene; V was cut back by 7 bases and J by 7 bases. This CDR3 comprises 11 residues. CDR1 is SQVTM, CDR2 ANQGSEA, per germline. In nucleotides, the CDR3 is TGCAGCGGGGGACAGGTGCATGAAGCTTTCTTT. Encoded protein: CSGGQVHEAFF.